This TCR beta chain stems from a study of response to subunit inactivated influenza vaccine. The germline gives CDR1 SGHDT, CDR2 YYEEEE. There are 14 residues in the CDR3. The germline V and J ends were trimmed by 2 bases and 5 bases, with 14 bases remaining between them. TCRdb reanalysed the RT-PCR reads using MiXCR and keeps one entry per CDR3 protein. Counted here are 550,000 to 800,000 distinct CDR3 sequences, roughly 13% occurring once; the ten biggest clones make up around 6.5%. Overall study findings and caveats: Authors suggested that a seasonal influenza vaccination recruits few new T cells each time.

Points on this clonotype: What it binds is unknown.

This receptor was obtained from a man aged 50 to 60 who received an inactivated influenza vaccine. Material: PBMCs from blood, obtained 14 to 15 days before vaccination. The V call is TRBV5-6, the J call TRBJ2-7; D might be TRBD2 (6 bases). The CDR3 DNA follows: TGTGCCAGCAGCTTTTATCTGCGGGGAAACGAGCAGTACTTC. This encodes CASSFYLRGNEQYF.